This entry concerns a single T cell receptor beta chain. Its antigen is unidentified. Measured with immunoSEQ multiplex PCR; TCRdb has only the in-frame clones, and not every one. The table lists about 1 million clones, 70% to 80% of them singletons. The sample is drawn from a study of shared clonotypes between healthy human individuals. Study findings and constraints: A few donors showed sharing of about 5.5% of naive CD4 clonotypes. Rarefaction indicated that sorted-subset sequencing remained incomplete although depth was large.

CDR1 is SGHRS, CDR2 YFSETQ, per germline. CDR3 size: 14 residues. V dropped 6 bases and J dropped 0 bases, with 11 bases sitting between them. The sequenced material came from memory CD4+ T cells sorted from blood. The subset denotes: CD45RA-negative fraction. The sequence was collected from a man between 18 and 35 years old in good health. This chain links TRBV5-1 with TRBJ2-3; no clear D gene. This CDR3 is CASKTFSSTDTQYF. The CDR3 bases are TGCGCCAGCAAAACGTTCTCTAGCACAGATACGCAGTATTTT.